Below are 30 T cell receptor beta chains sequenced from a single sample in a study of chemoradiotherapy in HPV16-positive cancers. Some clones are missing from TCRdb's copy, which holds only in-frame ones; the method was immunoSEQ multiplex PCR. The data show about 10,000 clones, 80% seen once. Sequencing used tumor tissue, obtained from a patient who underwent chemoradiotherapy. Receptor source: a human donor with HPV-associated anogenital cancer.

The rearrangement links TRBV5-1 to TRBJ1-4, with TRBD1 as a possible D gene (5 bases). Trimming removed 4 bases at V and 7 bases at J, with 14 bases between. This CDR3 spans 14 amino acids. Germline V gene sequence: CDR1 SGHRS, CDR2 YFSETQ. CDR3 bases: TGCGCCAGCAGCGACGGGACGCCCGGTGAAAAACTGTTTTTT. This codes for CASSDGTPGEKLFF. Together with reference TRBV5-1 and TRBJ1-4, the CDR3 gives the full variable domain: KAGVTQTPRYLIKTRGQQVTLSCSPISGHRSVSWYQQTPGQGLQFLFEYFSETQRNKGNFPGRFSGRQFSNSRSEMNVSTLELGDSALYLCASSDGTPGEKLFFGSGTQLSVL.

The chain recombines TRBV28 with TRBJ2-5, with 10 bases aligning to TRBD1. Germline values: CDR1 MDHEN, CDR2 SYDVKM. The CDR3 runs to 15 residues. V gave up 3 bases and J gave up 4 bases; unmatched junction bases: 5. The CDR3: CASSLARTGGETQYF. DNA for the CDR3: TGTGCCAGCAGTTTGGCTAGGACAGGGGGAGAGACCCAGTACTTC.

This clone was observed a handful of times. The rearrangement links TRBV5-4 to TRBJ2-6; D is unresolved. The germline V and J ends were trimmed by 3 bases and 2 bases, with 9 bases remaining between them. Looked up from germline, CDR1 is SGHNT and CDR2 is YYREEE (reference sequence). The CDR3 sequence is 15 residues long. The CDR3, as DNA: TGTGCCAGCAGCTCCGCGATGACTGGGGCCAACGTCCTGACTTTC. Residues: CASSSAMTGANVLTF. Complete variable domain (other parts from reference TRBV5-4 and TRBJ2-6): ETGVTQSPTHLIKTRGQQVTLRCSSQSGHNTVSWYQQALGQGPQFIFQYYREEENGRGNFPPRFSGLQFPNYSSELNVNALELDDSALYLCASSSAMTGANVLTFGAGSRLTVL.

CDR3 sequence (DNA): TGTGCCAGCACCCGGACTAGCGGGGGCTTCGGCAATGAGCAGTTCTTC. Protein product: CASTRTSGGFGNEQFF. The rearrangement links TRBV7-2 to TRBJ2-1; TRBD2 aligns across 13 bases. The J segment lost 6 bases and the V segment lost 7 bases, leaving 9 bases of the junction unmatched. The CDR3 sequence is 16 residues long. Germline CDR1 SGHTA, CDR2 FQGNSA.

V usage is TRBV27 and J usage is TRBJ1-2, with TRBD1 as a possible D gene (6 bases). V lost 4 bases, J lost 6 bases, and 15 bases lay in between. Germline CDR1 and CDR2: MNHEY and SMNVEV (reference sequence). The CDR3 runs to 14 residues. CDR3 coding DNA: TGTGCCAGCAGTTCACAGGGACAAATTAATGGCTACACCTTC. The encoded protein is CASSSQGQINGYTF.

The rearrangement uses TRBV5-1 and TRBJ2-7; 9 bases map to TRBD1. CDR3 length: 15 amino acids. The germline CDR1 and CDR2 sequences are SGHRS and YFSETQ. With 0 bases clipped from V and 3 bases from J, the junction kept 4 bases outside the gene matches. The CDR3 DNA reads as TGCGCCAGCAGCTTGGCCGGGACAGGGTACTACGAGCAGTACTTC. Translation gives CASSLAGTGYYEQYF.

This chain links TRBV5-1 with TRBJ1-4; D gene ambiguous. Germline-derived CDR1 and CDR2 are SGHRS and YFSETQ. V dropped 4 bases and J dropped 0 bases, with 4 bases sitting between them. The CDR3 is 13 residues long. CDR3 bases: TGCGCCAGCAGCGGAACAACTAATGAAAAACTGTTTTTT. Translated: CASSGTTNEKLFF.

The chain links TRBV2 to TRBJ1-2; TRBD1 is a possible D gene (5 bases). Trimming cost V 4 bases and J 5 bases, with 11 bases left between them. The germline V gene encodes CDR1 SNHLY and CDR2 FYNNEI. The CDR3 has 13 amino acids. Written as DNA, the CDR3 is TGTGCCAGCAGTGTGGAGGGACCGTATGGCTACACCTTC. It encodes CASSVEGPYGYTF. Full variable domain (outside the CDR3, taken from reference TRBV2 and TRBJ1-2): EPEVTQTPSHQVTQMGQEVILRCVPISNHLYFYWYRQILGQKVEFLVSFYNNEISEKSEIFDDQFSVERPDGSNFTLKIRSTKLEDSAMYFCASSVEGPYGYTFGSGTRLTVV.

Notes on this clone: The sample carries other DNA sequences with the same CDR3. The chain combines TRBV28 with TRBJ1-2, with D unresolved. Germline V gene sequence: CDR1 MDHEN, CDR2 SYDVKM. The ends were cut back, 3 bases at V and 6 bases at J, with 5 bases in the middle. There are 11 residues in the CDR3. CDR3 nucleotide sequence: TGTGCCAGCAGTTTCCGAGATGGCTACACCTTC. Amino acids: CASSFRDGYTF.

The CDR3 sequence is CASSLMGQANEKLFF. CDR3 DNA: TGTGCCAGCAGCTTAATGGGACAAGCTAATGAAAAACTGTTTTTT. This chain links TRBV7-2 with TRBJ1-4; the D gene is possibly TRBD1 (6 bases). CDR3 length: 15 residues. The V gene's germline CDR1 is SGHTA and CDR2 FQGNSA. V was cut by 2 bases and J by 3 bases, with 10 bases left in between.

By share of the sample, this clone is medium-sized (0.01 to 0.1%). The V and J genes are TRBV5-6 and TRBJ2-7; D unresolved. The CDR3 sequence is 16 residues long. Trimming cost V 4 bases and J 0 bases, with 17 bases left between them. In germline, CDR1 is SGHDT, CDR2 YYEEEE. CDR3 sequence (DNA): TGTGCCAGCAGCCTCTCTCCGGGTTTGAGCTCCTACGAGCAGTACTTC. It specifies CASSLSPGLSSYEQYF.

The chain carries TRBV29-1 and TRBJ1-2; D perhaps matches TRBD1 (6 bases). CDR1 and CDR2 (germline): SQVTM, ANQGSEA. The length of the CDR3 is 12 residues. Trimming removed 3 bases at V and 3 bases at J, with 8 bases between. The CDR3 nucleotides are TGCAGCGTTGACGGGGGCGACTATGGCTACACCTTC. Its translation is CSVDGGDYGYTF.

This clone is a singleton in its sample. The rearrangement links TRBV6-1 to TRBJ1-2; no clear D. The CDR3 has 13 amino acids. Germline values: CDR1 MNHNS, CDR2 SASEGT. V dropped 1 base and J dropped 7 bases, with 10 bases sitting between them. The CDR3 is CASSEGVGLGYTF. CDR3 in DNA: TGTGCCAGCAGTGAAGGCGTAGGGCTTGGCTACACCTTC.

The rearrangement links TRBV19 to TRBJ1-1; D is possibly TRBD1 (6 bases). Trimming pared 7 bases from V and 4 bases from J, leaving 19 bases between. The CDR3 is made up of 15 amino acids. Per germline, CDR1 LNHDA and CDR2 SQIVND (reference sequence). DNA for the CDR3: TGTGCCAGTACCTCGGGGGGGCGCGGGATCACTGAAGCTTTCTTT. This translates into CASTSGGRGITEAFF.

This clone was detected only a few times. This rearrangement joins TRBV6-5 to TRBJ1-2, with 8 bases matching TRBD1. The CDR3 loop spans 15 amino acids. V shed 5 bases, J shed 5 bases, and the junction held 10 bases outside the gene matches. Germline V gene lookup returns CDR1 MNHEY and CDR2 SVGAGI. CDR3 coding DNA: TGTGCCAGCAGTGTTATCGGGACAGGCGATTATGGCTACACCTTC. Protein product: CASSVIGTGDYGYTF.

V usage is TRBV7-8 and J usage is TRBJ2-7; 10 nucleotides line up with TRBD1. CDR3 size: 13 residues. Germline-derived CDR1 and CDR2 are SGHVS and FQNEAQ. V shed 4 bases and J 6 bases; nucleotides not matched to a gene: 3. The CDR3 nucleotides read TGTGCCAGCAGCTCTAGGACAGGGGGCGAGCAGTACTTC. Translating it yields CASSSRTGGEQYF.

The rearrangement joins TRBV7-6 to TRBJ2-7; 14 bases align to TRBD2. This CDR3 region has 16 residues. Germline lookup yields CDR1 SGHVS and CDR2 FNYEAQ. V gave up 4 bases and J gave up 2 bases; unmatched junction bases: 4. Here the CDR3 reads CASSYRLAGGPYEQYF. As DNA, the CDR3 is TGTGCCAGCAGCTACAGACTAGCGGGGGGGCCCTACGAGCAGTACTTC.

CDR3 DNA: TGTGCCAGCTTACGGAGGGGATACACTGAAGCTTTCTTT. It codes for CASLRRGYTEAFF. V is TRBV28 and J is TRBJ1-1; possible D gene TRBD1, 5 bases. Germline loops: CDR1 MDHEN, CDR2 SYDVKM. With 8 bases removed from V and 3 bases from J, the gap between germline ends came to 13 bases. This CDR3 is 13 amino acids long. The whole variable domain, remainder taken from reference TRBV28 and TRBJ1-1, is DVKVTQSSRYLVKRTGEKVFLECVQDMDHENMFWYRQDPGLGLRLIYFSYDVKMKEKGDIPEGYSVSREKKERFSLILESASTNQTSMYLCASLRRGYTEAFFGQGTRLTVV.

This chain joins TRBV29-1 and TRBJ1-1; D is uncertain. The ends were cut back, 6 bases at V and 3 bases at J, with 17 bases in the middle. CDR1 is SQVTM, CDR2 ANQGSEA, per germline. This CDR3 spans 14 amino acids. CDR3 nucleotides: TGCAGCGTAAGGTCGGGCCTCCGGGACACTGAAGCTTTCTTT. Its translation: CSVRSGLRDTEAFF.

This chain's CDR3 is CASRPTGANYGYTF. The CDR3 nucleotides are TGTGCCAGTAGACCCACAGGGGCCAACTATGGCTACACCTTC. The V gene is TRBV19, the J gene TRBJ1-2; 7 bases match TRBD1. V shed 6 bases and J 2 bases; nucleotides not matched to a gene: 6. The CDR3 is 14 amino acids. CDR1 LNHDA and CDR2 SQIVND come from the germline V gene (reference sequence).

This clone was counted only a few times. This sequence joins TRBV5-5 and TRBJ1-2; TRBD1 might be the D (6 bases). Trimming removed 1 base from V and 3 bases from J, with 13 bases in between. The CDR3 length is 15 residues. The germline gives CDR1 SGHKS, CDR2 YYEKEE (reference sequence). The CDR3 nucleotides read TGTGCCAGCAGCTTGATCGGCACAGGGTACTATGGCTACACCTTC. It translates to CASSLIGTGYYGYTF.

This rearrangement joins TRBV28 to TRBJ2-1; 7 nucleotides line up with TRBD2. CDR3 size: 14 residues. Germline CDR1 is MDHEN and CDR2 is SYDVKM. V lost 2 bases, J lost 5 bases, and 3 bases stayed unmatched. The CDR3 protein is CASSLPGGNNEQFF. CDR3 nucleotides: TGTGCCAGCAGTTTACCCGGGGGGAACAATGAGCAGTTCTTC.

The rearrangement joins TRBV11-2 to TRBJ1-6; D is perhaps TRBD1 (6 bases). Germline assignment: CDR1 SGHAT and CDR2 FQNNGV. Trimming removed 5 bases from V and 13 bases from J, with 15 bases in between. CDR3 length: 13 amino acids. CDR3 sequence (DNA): TGTGCCAGCAGCCGGGGGCACCCTTTGCCCCTCCACTTT. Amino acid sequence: CASSRGHPLPLHF.

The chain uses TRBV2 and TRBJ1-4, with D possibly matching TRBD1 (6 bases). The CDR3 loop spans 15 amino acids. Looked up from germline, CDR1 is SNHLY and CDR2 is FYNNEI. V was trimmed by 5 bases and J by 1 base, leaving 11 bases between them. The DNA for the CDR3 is TGTGCCAGCAGTAGAGAGACAGGAACTAATGAAAAACTGTTTTTT. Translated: CASSRETGTNEKLFF.

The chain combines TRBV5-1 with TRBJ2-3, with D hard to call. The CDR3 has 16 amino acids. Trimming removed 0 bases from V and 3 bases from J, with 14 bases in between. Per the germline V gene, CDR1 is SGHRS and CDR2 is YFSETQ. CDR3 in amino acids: CASSLGVSPVTDTQYF. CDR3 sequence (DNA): TGCGCCAGCAGCTTGGGGGTCTCTCCGGTTACAGATACGCAGTATTTT. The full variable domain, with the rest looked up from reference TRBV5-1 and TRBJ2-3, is KAGVTQTPRYLIKTRGQQVTLSCSPISGHRSVSWYQQTPGQGLQFLFEYFSETQRNKGNFPGRFSGRQFSNSRSEMNVSTLELGDSALYLCASSLGVSPVTDTQYFGPGTRLTVL.

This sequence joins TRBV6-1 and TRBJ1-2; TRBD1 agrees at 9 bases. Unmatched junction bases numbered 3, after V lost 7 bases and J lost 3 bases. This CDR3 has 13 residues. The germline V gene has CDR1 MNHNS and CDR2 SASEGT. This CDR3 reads CASTRTGDYGYTF. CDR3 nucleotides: TGTGCCAGCACTCGGACAGGGGACTATGGCTACACCTTC.

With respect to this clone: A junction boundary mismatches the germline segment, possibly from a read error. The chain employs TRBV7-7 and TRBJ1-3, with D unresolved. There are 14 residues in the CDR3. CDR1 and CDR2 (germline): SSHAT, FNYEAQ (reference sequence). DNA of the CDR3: TGTGCTAGCAGCCCCAGTATGAACGGAAACACCATATATTTT. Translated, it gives CASSPSMNGNTIYF.

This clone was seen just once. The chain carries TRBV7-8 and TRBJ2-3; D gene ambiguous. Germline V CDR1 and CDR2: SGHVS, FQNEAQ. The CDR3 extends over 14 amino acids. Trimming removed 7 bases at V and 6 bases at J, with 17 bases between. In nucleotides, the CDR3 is TGTGCCAGCACCGCACTGGGCCCCAAGGATACGCAGTATTTT. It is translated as CASTALGPKDTQYF.

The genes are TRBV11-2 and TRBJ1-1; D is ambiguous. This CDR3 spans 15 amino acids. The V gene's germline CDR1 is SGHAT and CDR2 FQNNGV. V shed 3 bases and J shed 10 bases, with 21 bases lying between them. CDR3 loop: CASSFNLAFRGLAFF. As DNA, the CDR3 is TGTGCCAGCAGCTTTAATCTAGCGTTTCGGGGTTTAGCTTTCTTT.

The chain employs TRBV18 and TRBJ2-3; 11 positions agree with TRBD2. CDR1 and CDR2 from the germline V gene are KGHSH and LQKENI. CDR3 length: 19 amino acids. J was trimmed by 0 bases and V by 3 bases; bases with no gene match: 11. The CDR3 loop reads CASSPLGLAEESSTDTQYF. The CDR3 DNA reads TGTGCCAGCTCACCCCTGGGACTAGCGGAGGAATCTAGCACAGATACGCAGTATTTT.